The 9 T cell receptor beta chains below were found in one sample sequenced in a study of T cells in Graves' hyperthyroidism and ophthalmopathy. It was RNA transcripts that yielded the amplified TCR beta CDR3 regions. When the TCR CDR3 underwent first-round RT-PCR, the HTBI primer set was used. TCRdb reprocessed the multiplex PCR reads with MiXCR, giving one entry per CDR3 protein. The data contain some 620,000 distinct CDR3 sequences, about 16% of them singletons. Sequences were obtained from blood. All receptors derive from a woman in her 30s with Graves' hyperthyroidism.

A few counts support this clonotype. The V gene is TRBV6-9, the J gene TRBJ2-2; 9 bases line up with TRBD1. CDR3 length: 15 amino acids. Germline CDR1 MNHGY, CDR2 SVAAGI. V was pared by 4 bases and J by 5 bases, with 5 bases of the junction left unmatched. CDR3 sequence: CASSWGQGLTGELFF. Written as DNA, the CDR3 is TGTGCCAGCAGTTGGGGACAGGGTTTAACCGGGGAGCTGTTTTTT.

This clonotype was counted many times. The chain uses TRBV27 and TRBJ1-1; no reliable D call. The CDR3 has 13 residues. The V end was cut by 0 bases, the J end by 5 bases, with 7 bases between. In germline, CDR1 is MNHEY, CDR2 SMNVEV (reference sequence). This chain's CDR3 is CASSLSVMTEAFF. As DNA, the CDR3 is TGTGCCAGCAGTTTATCAGTTATGACTGAAGCTTTCTTT.

At least ten counts were recorded for this clonotype. Relative to the germline gene, one junction end is altered; a read error may explain this. The V gene is TRBV6-1, the J gene TRBJ1-5; 9 nucleotides agree with TRBD1. The CDR3 spans 13 residues. Germline lookup yields CDR1 MNHNS and CDR2 SASEGT. The CDR3 region has the DNA TGTGCCAGCACTGAACAGGGGGCCCAGCCCCAGCATTTT. Protein sequence: CASTEQGAQPQHF.

V usage is TRBV19 and J usage is TRBJ2-3; 8 bases are shared with TRBD2. The junction had 4 bases not matched to a gene; V was cut back by 5 bases and J by 0 bases. This CDR3 comprises 15 residues. Germline CDR1 reads LNHDA; CDR2 reads SQIVND (reference sequence). In DNA, the CDR3 is TGTGCCAGTAGTCAGCGGGAGCGAAGCACAGATACGCAGTATTTT. It codes for CASSQRERSTDTQYF.

In its sample, this clonotype was seen a few times. The V and J genes are TRBV3-1 and TRBJ2-2, with no clear D. There are 14 residues in the CDR3. Deletions cut 3 bases from V and 2 bases from J, with 7 bases between. Germline V CDR1 and CDR2: LGHDT, YNNKEL (reference sequence). CDR3 residues: CASSHRQNTGELFF. CDR3 DNA sequence: TGTGCCAGCAGCCACCGACAAAACACCGGGGAGCTGTTTTTT.

This chain joins TRBV24-1 and TRBJ2-3; possible D gene TRBD1, 6 bases. V gave up 2 bases and J gave up 5 bases, with 10 bases separating them. Per the germline V gene, CDR1 is KGHDR and CDR2 is SFDVKD. CDR3 length: 14 residues. CDR3: CATSDSRGRDTQYF. The CDR3 coding sequence is TGTGCCACCAGTGATTCCAGGGGCCGAGATACGCAGTATTTT.

The V gene is TRBV19, the J gene TRBJ2-3; 9 bases map to TRBD2. Germline trimming cut 8 bases from V and 0 bases from J; bases unmatched to any gene: 6. CDR3 length: 15 amino acids. Germline V gene sequence: CDR1 LNHDA, CDR2 SQIVND (reference sequence). CDR3 DNA: TGTGCCAGTGCCGGACTAGCGAGTAGCACAGATACGCAGTATTTT. Amino acid sequence: CASAGLASSTDTQYF.

In DNA form, the CDR3 reads TGTGCCAGCAGCTTGGTAGCATCCAAGCCCTACAATGAGCAGTTCTTC. Translating gives CASSLVASKPYNEQFF. This chain uses TRBV7-3 with TRBJ2-1; D is undetermined. Germline V lookup: CDR1 SGHTA, CDR2 FQGTGA. Trimming left V 3 bases short and J 2 bases short, with 14 bases between. The CDR3 length is 16 residues.

This clonotype came up many times. The rearrangement joins TRBV2 to TRBJ2-1; TRBD2 matches 10 bases. Trimming at V came to 6 bases and at J to 3 bases, leaving 8 bases not matched to a gene. CDR3 length: 16 residues. Germline V gene sequence: CDR1 SNHLY, CDR2 FYNNEI. Here the CDR3 DNA reads TGTGCCAGCAGGGAGTCTAGCGGGAGTTTCTACAATGAGCAGTTCTTC. It yields the protein CASRESSGSFYNEQFF.